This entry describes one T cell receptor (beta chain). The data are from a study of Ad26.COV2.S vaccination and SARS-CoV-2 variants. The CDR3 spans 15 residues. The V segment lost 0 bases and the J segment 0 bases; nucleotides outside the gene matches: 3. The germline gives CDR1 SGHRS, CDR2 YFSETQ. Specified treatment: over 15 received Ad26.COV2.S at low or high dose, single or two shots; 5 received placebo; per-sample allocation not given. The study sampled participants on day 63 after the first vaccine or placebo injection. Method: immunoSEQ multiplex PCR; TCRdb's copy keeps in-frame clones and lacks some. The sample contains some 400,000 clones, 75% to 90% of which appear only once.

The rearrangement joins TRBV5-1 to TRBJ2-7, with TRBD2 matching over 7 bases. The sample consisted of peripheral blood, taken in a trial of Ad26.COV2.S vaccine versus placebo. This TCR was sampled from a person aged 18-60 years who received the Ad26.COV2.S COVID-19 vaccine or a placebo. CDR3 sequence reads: CASSLEASGSYEQYF. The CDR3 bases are TGCGCCAGCAGCTTGGAGGCTAGCGGCTCCTACGAGCAGTACTTC.